Listed here are 25 T cell receptor beta chains from one sample, sequenced in a study of control samples from healthy donors and cancer patients. Measured with immunoSEQ multiplex PCR; TCRdb has only the in-frame clones, and not every one. The sample lists about 15,000 clones; 80% to 90% were seen once. Sequences were obtained from PBMCs. The receptors originated from a woman in her sixties or seventies with colorectal cancer.

The chain is built from TRBV5-1 and TRBJ2-7; D is undetermined. V lost 0 bases and J 4 bases, leaving 5 bases between the germline ends. The CDR3 is 12 residues long. Germline CDR1 reads SGHRS; CDR2 reads YFSETQ. The CDR3 nucleotides are TGCGCCAGCAGCTTGGTAGGATACGAGCAGTACTTC. Protein product: CASSLVGYEQYF.

V is TRBV10-3 and J is TRBJ2-7; TRBD2 might be the D (7 bases). This CDR3 region has 16 residues. Between the trimmed V and J ends, which lost 3 bases and 2 bases, there was a span of 17 bases. Germline CDR1 reads ENHRY; CDR2 reads SYGVKD. As DNA, the CDR3 is TGTGCCATCAGTGACCCACAGGGCCGGGGGGCCTACGAGCAGTACTTC. It yields the protein CAISDPQGRGAYEQYF.

The V call is TRBV28, the J call TRBJ2-2; tentatively, D is TRBD2 (5 bases). Germline V gene data show CDR1 as MDHEN and CDR2 as SYDVKM. The CDR3 extends over 13 amino acids. With 7 bases removed from V and 6 bases from J, the gap between germline ends came to 12 bases. CDR3 sequence: CASTLPGSGELFF. The CDR3 nucleotides are TGTGCCAGCACCCTCCCGGGATCCGGGGAGCTGTTTTTT.

This clone is termed medium-sized (0.01 to 0.1%). V usage is TRBV9 and J usage is TRBJ2-2; 8 bases match TRBD2. The CDR3 is made up of 16 amino acids. Unmatched junction bases numbered 12, after V lost 6 bases and J lost 5 bases. CDR1 is SGDLS, CDR2 YYNGEE, per germline. The CDR3 coding sequence is TGTGCCAGCACCCCCGGCAGAACTAGCGGAACCGGGGAGCTGTTTTTT. As protein: CASTPGRTSGTGELFF.

The chain recombines TRBV7-6 with TRBJ2-5; 9 bases map to TRBD2. The J segment lost 2 bases and the V segment lost 5 bases, leaving 15 bases of the junction unmatched. Germline V gives CDR1 SGHVS, CDR2 FNYEAQ. The CDR3 is 18 residues long. The CDR3 loop is CASSPLPGKRGVQETQYF. For the CDR3, the DNA is TGTGCCAGCAGCCCACTCCCGGGGAAGCGGGGGGTTCAAGAGACCCAGTACTTC.

The V gene is TRBV4-2, the J gene TRBJ2-5, with 7 bases fitting TRBD2. Germline V lookup: CDR1 LGHNA, CDR2 YNFKEQ. V dropped 0 bases and J dropped 4; count of bases not matched to a gene: 5. The CDR3 runs 15 residues. CDR3 protein: CASSQDPREGETQYF. DNA for the CDR3: TGTGCCAGCAGCCAAGATCCCAGGGAGGGAGAGACCCAGTACTTC.

This clone was observed once. J is TRBJ1-6 and V is TRBV6-1; D call uncertain. CDR3 length: 13 residues. Deletions cut 1 base from V and 7 bases from J, with 5 bases between. Germline values: CDR1 MNHNS, CDR2 SASEGT. The CDR3 loop reads CASSEEENSPLHF. As DNA, the CDR3 is TGTGCCAGCAGTGAAGAGGAGAATTCACCCCTCCACTTT.

The chain couples TRBV21-1 to TRBJ1-1. TRBV21-1 is a known pseudogene. The CDR3 extends over 15 amino acids. The CDR3 protein is CASSKVEERNTEAFF. The CDR3 DNA reads TGTGCCAGCAGCAAAGTAGAGGAACGGAACACTGAAGCTTTCTTT.

The gene calls are TRBV30 and TRBJ1-2; 12 bases agree with TRBD1. Unmatched junction bases numbered 7, after V lost 4 bases and J lost 7 bases. This CDR3 spans 14 amino acids. Germline lookup yields CDR1 GTSNPN and CDR2 SVGIG (reference sequence). The CDR3 DNA is TGTGCCTGGACCCCGGGACAGGGGGCAGGTGGCTACACCTTC. It translates to CAWTPGQGAGGYTF.

The J gene is TRBJ2-6, the V gene TRBV6-2 or TRBV6-3; 9 nucleotides align to TRBD1. CDR3 length equals 18 residues. Looked up from germline, CDR1 is MNHEY and CDR2 is SVGEGT. V lost 4 bases to trimming and J lost 0 bases; unmatched junction nucleotides: 7. The CDR3 coding sequence is TGTGCCAGCAGTTCGTGGACAGGGGCGCTCTCTGGGGCCAACGTCCTGACTTTC. Translating it yields CASSSWTGALSGANVLTF.

The V and J genes are TRBV12-5 and TRBJ2-7, with a tentative D call TRBD2 (5 bases). The V and J ends lost 6 bases and 5 bases respectively, with 11 bases between them. The CDR3 covers 12 residues. Germline lookup yields CDR1 LGHNT and CDR2 FRNRAP. The CDR3 DNA reads as TGTGCTAGTGGCCCGGAGGCCCACGAGCAGTACTTC. Translated: CASGPEAHEQYF.

The CDR3 DNA sequence: TGTGCCAGCAGCTTAAGAACAGGGACTAGCAATCAGCCCCAGCATTTT. Its protein is CASSLRTGTSNQPQHF. The chain recombines TRBV7-2 with TRBJ1-5, with D maybe TRBD1 (6 bases). The V gene lost 2 bases and the J gene lost 0 bases, with 11 bases spanning the gap. CDR3 size: 16 residues. Per the germline V gene, CDR1 is SGHTA and CDR2 is FQGNSA.

The chain links TRBV15 to TRBJ2-1, with D perhaps TRBD2 (5 bases). V was clipped by 0 bases and J by 2 bases, with 11 bases between them. Germline loops: CDR1 LNHNV, CDR2 YYDKDF (reference sequence). The CDR3 consists of 16 residues. This CDR3 reads CATSRDLDGTYNEQFF. Written as DNA, the CDR3 is TGTGCCACCAGCAGAGATCTGGACGGGACCTACAATGAGCAGTTCTTC.

The genes are TRBV18 and TRBJ2-7; 8 bases align to TRBD2. The V and J ends lost 8 bases and 2 bases, in that order; junction bases with no gene match: 8. The CDR3 covers 14 residues. Germline V gene lookup returns CDR1 KGHSH and CDR2 LQKENI. This chain's CDR3 is CASARRGGPYEQYF. The CDR3, as DNA: TGTGCCAGCGCACGCCGGGGGGGTCCCTACGAGCAGTACTTC.

This clone has more than one count but fewer than ten. This chain joins TRBV30 and TRBJ2-1, with D tentatively TRBD1 or TRBD2 (5 bases each). Germline CDR1 reads GTSNPN; CDR2 reads SVGIG (reference sequence). Trimming stripped 3 bases from V and 7 bases from J, with 22 bases between. This CDR3 has 16 residues. The chain's CDR3 is CAWSPIRGRQGNEQFF. CDR3 nucleotide sequence: TGTGCCTGGAGCCCGATTAGAGGGCGTCAGGGAAATGAGCAGTTCTTC. Full variable domain (missing parts from reference TRBV30 and TRBJ2-1): SQTIHQWPATLVQPVGSPLSLECTVEGTSNPNLYWYRQAAGRGLQLLFYSVGIGQISSEVPQNLSASRPQDRQFILSSKKLLLSDSGFYLCAWSPIRGRQGNEQFFGPGTRLTVL.

This chain joins TRBV14 and TRBJ2-7; D is perhaps TRBD1 (5 bases). This CDR3 is 12 amino acids long. From germline, CDR1 is SGHDN and CDR2 FVKESK. V was trimmed by 1 base and J by 12 bases, leaving 13 bases between them. The CDR3 loop is CASSQVSQGMYF. In nucleotides, the CDR3 is TGTGCCAGCAGCCAAGTATCCCAGGGAATGTACTTC.

This chain uses TRBV6-6 with TRBJ1-2; D is perhaps TRBD1 (6 bases). V lost 7 bases and J 6 bases, leaving 18 bases between the germline ends. This CDR3 is built from 14 residues. CDR1 is MNHNY and CDR2 is SVGAGI in the germline V gene (reference sequence). The CDR3 is CASTLRGGRDGYTF. As DNA, the CDR3 is TGTGCCAGCACTCTCCGAGGGGGGAGGGATGGCTACACCTTC.

This clone was detected a few times. The rearrangement links TRBV5-1 to TRBJ1-4, with TRBD1 matching 9 bases. Germline CDR1 SGHRS, CDR2 YFSETQ. The CDR3 covers 16 residues. V lost 5 bases, J lost 2 bases, and 7 bases stayed unmatched. This chain's CDR3 is CASSPQGAVTNEKLFF. The CDR3 nucleotides read TGCGCCAGCAGTCCACAGGGGGCGGTCACTAATGAAAAACTGTTTTTT.

A few counts support this clone. The CDR3 DNA sequence: TGTGCCAGCAGGAGCTCAGGGGAAGAAAAACTGTTTTTT. Translated, it gives CASRSSGEEKLFF. The genes are TRBV4-2 and TRBJ1-4, with D possibly TRBD1 on 6 matching bases. In germline, CDR1 is LGHNA, CDR2 YNFKEQ. The CDR3 consists of 13 residues. V lost 6 bases, J lost 8 bases, and 13 bases lay in between.

The chain couples TRBV4-3 to TRBJ1-5; 9 positions agree with TRBD1. CDR1 and CDR2 from the germline V gene are LGHNA and YSLEER. The CDR3 is 14 residues long. The ends lost 3 bases at V and 7 bases at J; junction bases unmatched: 4. The CDR3 loop is CASSHRQGGQPQHF. CDR3 sequence (DNA): TGCGCCAGCAGCCACCGACAGGGGGGACAGCCCCAGCATTTT.

The J gene is TRBJ2-5, the V gene TRBV9, with unresolved D. Germline loops: CDR1 SGDLS, CDR2 YYNGEE. The V end was cut by 4 bases, the J end by 3 bases, with 7 bases between. The CDR3 is 12 residues long. The CDR3 region is CASSPTEETQYF. The DNA for the CDR3 is TGTGCCAGCAGCCCCACGGAAGAGACCCAGTACTTC.

The CDR3 is CASSPDRQLLEAFF. The CDR3, as DNA: TGTGCCAGCAGCCCTGACAGGCAACTCCTAGAAGCTTTCTTT. The rearrangement links TRBV6-6 to TRBJ1-1; D may be TRBD1 (6 bases). Germline V gives CDR1 MNHNY, CDR2 SVGAGI (reference sequence). V dropped 6 bases and J dropped 8 bases, with 19 bases sitting between them. The CDR3 sequence is 14 residues long.

Only one count was recorded for this clone. V is TRBV4-2 and J is TRBJ2-5, with 7 nucleotides matching TRBD1. CDR3 length: 16 residues. The V and J ends lost 1 base and 2 bases, in that order; junction bases with no gene match: 7. Germline CDR1 LGHNA, CDR2 YNFKEQ. The CDR3 DNA reads as TGTGCCAGCAGCCAAGGTGCCACAGGGGCGCAAGAGACCCAGTACTTC. Its protein is CASSQGATGAQETQYF.

This sequence joins TRBV4-3 and TRBJ2-6, with 8 bases aligning to TRBD1. Germline loops: CDR1 LGHNA, CDR2 YSLEER. The junction had 7 bases not matched to a gene; V was cut back by 6 bases and J by 0 bases. The CDR3 has 17 amino acids. CDR3 amino acids: CASSQDRALSGANVLTF. CDR3 DNA sequence: TGCGCCAGCAGTCAGGACAGGGCCCTCTCTGGGGCCAACGTCCTGACTTTC.

The chain is built from TRBV7-9 and TRBJ1-2, with a possible D match to TRBD1 (5 bases). The CDR3 runs to 13 residues. Trimming removed 7 bases from V and 5 bases from J, with 14 bases in between. Germline V gives CDR1 SEHNR, CDR2 FQNEAQ (reference sequence). Here the CDR3 reads CASTPGGPYGYTF. The CDR3 DNA sequence: TGTGCCAGCACCCCCGGGGGACCATATGGCTACACCTTC.